The 9 T cell receptor beta chains given below trace back to one sample, sequenced in a study of beta chain features in type 1 diabetes. Expressed TCRB transcripts were sequenced because the entire RNA isolate underwent reverse transcription. Assay: immunoSEQ multiplex PCR; the TCRdb copy retains only in-frame clones and omits some. The sample holds under 250,000 clones, 27% seen once. The sequencing sample was made of central memory CD4+ T cells from blood. These receptor sequences come from a man aged 25-45 years in good health.

The chain uses TRBV4-1 and TRBJ1-1; D gene ambiguous. The CDR3 runs 15 residues. Trimming removed 4 bases from V and 0 bases from J, with 12 bases in between. Germline CDR1 is MGHRA and CDR2 is YSYEKL. CDR3 residues: CASSPAEGVNTEAFF. The DNA of the CDR3 is TGCGCCAGCAGCCCAGCAGAGGGAGTGAACACTGAAGCTTTCTTT.

This clone showed up just a few times. The genes are TRBV6-6 and TRBJ2-5; TRBD2 matches at 7 bases. Germline CDR1 reads MNHNY; CDR2 reads SVGAGI (reference sequence). Unmatched junction bases numbered 11, after V lost 5 bases and J lost 5 bases. This CDR3 region has 15 residues. Here the CDR3 reads CASSAPSAGDETQYF. DNA of the CDR3: TGTGCCAGCAGTGCCCCCTCGGCGGGGGATGAGACCCAGTACTTC.

CDR3 nucleotides: TGTGCCAGCAGCGTAGTAGGAGGTGAGCAGTTCTTC. Translation: CASSVVGGEQFF. The rearrangement joins TRBV9 to TRBJ2-1; weak D call: TRBD2 (5 bases). This CDR3 spans 12 amino acids. Germline CDR1 SGDLS, CDR2 YYNGEE. V gave up 0 bases and J gave up 9 bases, with 7 bases separating them.

The rearrangement joins TRBV2 to TRBJ2-1; 11 bases are a match to TRBD2. This CDR3 has 15 residues. With V trimmed by 4 bases and J by 12 bases, 11 bases remained unmatched. The germline CDR1 and CDR2 sequences are SNHLY and FYNNEI. CDR3 nucleotide sequence: TGTGCCAGCAGTGCTGAGCTACTAGCGGGAGTGGCGCAGTTCTTC. It is translated as CASSAELLAGVAQFF.

The rearrangement uses TRBV5-1 and TRBJ2-6; D is unclear. From germline, CDR1 is SGHRS and CDR2 YFSETQ. This CDR3 is built from 15 residues. V lost 4 bases, J lost 0 bases, and 8 bases lay in between. In DNA form, the CDR3 reads TGCGCCAGCAGCCCGTTCAGCTCTGGGGCCAACGTCCTGACTTTC. Translating it yields CASSPFSSGANVLTF.

This clone appeared a few times. The chain recombines TRBV7-2 with TRBJ2-3, with unresolved D. Germline V gives CDR1 SGHTA, CDR2 FQGNSA. The CDR3 loop spans 17 amino acids. Trimming took off 1 base at V and 0 bases at J, with 14 bases between the two ends. The CDR3 region has the DNA TGTGCCAGCAGCTTAGGGTTGGGGATAACTAGCACAGATACGCAGTATTTT. It is translated as CASSLGLGITSTDTQYF. Combining the CDR3 with reference TRBV7-2 and TRBJ2-3 gives the whole variable domain GAGVSQSPSNKVTEKGKDVELRCDPISGHTALYWYRQSLGQGLEFLIYFQGNSAPDKSGLPSDRFSAERTGGSVSTLTIQRTQQEDSAVYLCASSLGLGITSTDTQYFGPGTRLTVL.

The rearrangement joins TRBV18 to TRBJ2-7; either TRBD1 or TRBD2 may supply D (6 bases each). V was pared by 3 bases and J by 11 bases, with 17 bases between. CDR1 and CDR2 from the germline V gene are KGHSH and LQKENI. This CDR3 has 13 residues. The chain's CDR3 is CASSPDGGLSKYF. CDR3 coding DNA: TGTGCCAGCTCACCCGATGGGGGGCTTAGCAAGTACTTC.

On this clone: Distinct nucleotide sequences in the sample also encode this CDR3. The CDR3 spells CASSLARGSNQPQHF. The CDR3 nucleotides read TGTGCCAGCAGCTTAGCGCGGGGCAGCAATCAGCCCCAGCATTTT. The chain uses TRBV7-2 and TRBJ1-5, with a possible D match to TRBD1 (5 bases). The CDR3 runs 15 residues. Germline V gene lookup returns CDR1 SGHTA and CDR2 FQGNSA. V was pared by 0 bases and J by 1 base, with 7 bases between.

This clone was seen many times. The V gene is TRBV7-2, the J gene TRBJ2-4; no definite D call. CDR1 and CDR2 (germline): SGHTA, FQGNSA. The CDR3 spans 13 residues. Trimming left V 1 base short and J 1 base short, with 2 bases between. The CDR3 reads CASSLEAKNIQYF. The CDR3 DNA reads as TGTGCCAGCAGCTTAGAGGCCAAAAACATTCAGTACTTC.